Detailed here is one TCR beta chain. Its antigen is not known. PCR amplification relied on 60 Vbeta primers (plus 13 Jbeta primers). Assay: immunoSEQ multiplex PCR; the TCRdb copy retains only in-frame clones and omits some. This sample's clone table lists about 120,000 clones. The data belong to a study of cytomegalovirus exposure and HLA in healthy donors. Study observations and caveats: In a later analysis, CMV-associated beta chains were mostly HLA-associated, it appeared.

The sample consisted of PBMCs. The source is a man aged 40-55 years in good health and CMV-seropositive.

CDR3 DNA sequence: TGCAGCGCCGGGGGGGGACAGGGGGTGACCGGGGAGCTGTTTTTT. Its translation is CSAGGGQGVTGELFF. V usage is TRBV29-1 and J usage is TRBJ2-2; 11 bases agree with TRBD1. Germline V gene sequence: CDR1 SQVTM, CDR2 ANQGSEA. The CDR3 is 15 amino acids. The J segment lost 5 bases and the V segment lost 7 bases, leaving 9 bases of the junction unmatched.